The 18 T cell receptor beta chains below come from one sample, sequenced in a study of cytomegalovirus exposure and HLA in healthy donors. The repertoire was sequenced with immunoSEQ multiplex PCR; TCRdb's copy has only in-frame clones and lacks some. Of some 140,000 clones listed, approximately 87% are singletons. What was sequenced was PBMCs. The receptor set was obtained from a man aged 18 to 30 in good health and CMV-seronegative.

The rearrangement uses TRBV5-1 and TRBJ2-4; 7 bases are shared with TRBD1. Trimming at V came to 5 bases and at J to 8 bases, leaving 7 bases not matched to a gene. The length of the CDR3 is 13 residues. Germline V gene lookup returns CDR1 SGHRS and CDR2 YFSETQ. Here the CDR3 DNA reads TGCGCCAGCAGTTTCGACAGGGTTGACATTCAGTACTTC. The encoded protein is CASSFDRVDIQYF.

The gene calls are TRBV9 and TRBJ2-6; 10 bases match TRBD1. Germline CDR1 reads SGDLS; CDR2 reads YYNGEE. The junction had 6 bases not matched to a gene; V was cut back by 4 bases and J by 2 bases. The CDR3 loop spans 17 amino acids. CDR3 nucleotides: TGTGCCAGCAGCTCCGGACAGGGGGAGGCTGGGGCCAACGTCCTGACTTTC. Encoded protein: CASSSGQGEAGANVLTF.

This clone was observed a handful of times. The genes are TRBV11-3 and TRBJ2-1; 12 nucleotides match TRBD1. Trimming at V came to 5 bases and at J to 7 bases, leaving 12 bases not matched to a gene. CDR3 length: 17 residues. Per the germline V gene, CDR1 is SGHNT and CDR2 is YENEEA. The CDR3 DNA is TGTGCCAGCAGCCTCCAAGGGGGGACAGGGGGCCTGAATGAGCAGTTCTTC. Protein product: CASSLQGGTGGLNEQFF.

This rearrangement joins TRBV6-1 to TRBJ2-3; 7 nucleotides agree with TRBD1. V shed 6 bases, J shed 7 bases, and the junction held 7 bases outside the gene matches. CDR1 is MNHNS, CDR2 SASEGT, per germline. This CDR3 has 13 amino acids. The CDR3 DNA reads as TGTGCCAGCAGAGAGAACAGGGGATATACGCAGTATTTT. Protein: CASRENRGYTQYF.

The sample holds one count of this clone. The chain recombines TRBV25-1 with TRBJ2-7; weak D call: TRBD1 (6 bases). Germline V gene data show CDR1 as MGHDK and CDR2 as SYGVNS. With 4 bases removed from V and 4 bases from J, the gap between germline ends came to 17 bases. CDR3 size: 15 residues. The CDR3 loop is CASSGSPGQNYEQYF. Here the CDR3 DNA reads TGTGCCAGCAGTGGTTCCCCCGGACAGAATTACGAGCAGTACTTC.

The sample holds a few counts of this clone. DNA of the CDR3: TGTGCCAGTAGTCCCACCACAGGGAATTGGGATCAGCCCCAGCATTTT. Its protein is CASSPTTGNWDQPQHF. J is TRBJ1-5 and V is TRBV19; a possible D gene is TRBD1 (6 bases). The CDR3 sequence is 16 residues long. The germline V gene encodes CDR1 LNHDA and CDR2 SQIVND (reference sequence). V lost 5 bases to trimming and J lost 5 bases, with 19 bases between them.

This rearrangement joins TRBV7-9 to TRBJ2-1, with 8 nucleotides matching TRBD2. The length of the CDR3 is 15 residues. In germline, CDR1 is SEHNR, CDR2 FQNEAQ (reference sequence). With V trimmed by 1 base and J by 4 bases, 3 bases remained unmatched. CDR3 in amino acids: CASSLGQRGYNEQFF. The CDR3 DNA follows: TGTGCCAGCAGCTTAGGCCAGCGGGGGTACAATGAGCAGTTCTTC.

V usage is TRBV7-2 and J usage is TRBJ2-5, with D tentatively TRBD1 (5 bases). The CDR3 sequence is 15 residues long. Germline V gene data show CDR1 as SGHTA and CDR2 as FQGNSA. V dropped 1 base and J dropped 2 bases, with 11 bases sitting between them. CDR3 sequence reads: CASSLEGWVQETQYF. CDR3 in DNA: TGTGCCAGCAGCTTAGAGGGGTGGGTGCAAGAGACCCAGTACTTC.

The J gene is TRBJ1-2, the V gene TRBV5-8; D not certain. In germline, CDR1 is SGHTS, CDR2 YDEGEE. Trimming left V 0 bases short and J 4 bases short, with 13 bases between. The CDR3 sequence is 15 residues long. CDR3 sequence: CASSLAGSGLYGYTF. The DNA of the CDR3 is TGTGCCAGCAGCTTGGCCGGGAGTGGCCTCTATGGCTACACCTTC.

This sequence joins TRBV7-9 and TRBJ2-5, with D possibly being TRBD2 (6 bases). This CDR3 comprises 13 residues. Trimming took 11 bases from V and 3 from J, leaving 16 bases between them. CDR1 and CDR2 from the germline V gene are SEHNR and FQNEAQ (reference sequence). CDR3 sequence reads: CAGDGEEEETQYF. The CDR3 DNA reads TGTGCCGGAGACGGGGAGGAAGAAGAGACCCAGTACTTC.

The chain joins TRBV7-2 to TRBJ1-4, with D perhaps matching TRBD1 (6 bases). Deletions cut 1 base from V and 2 bases from J, with 14 bases between. This CDR3 region has 17 residues. Looked up from germline, CDR1 is SGHTA and CDR2 is FQGNSA. CDR3: CASSLVGGASTNEKLFF. The CDR3 bases are TGTGCCAGCAGCTTAGTTGGGGGCGCGTCGACTAATGAAAAACTGTTTTTT.

As for this clone: This CDR3 is also generated by other DNA sequences in the sample. CDR3: CASSRTSGGSYEQYF. The CDR3 DNA sequence: TGTGCCAGCAGTCGGACTAGCGGAGGGTCCTACGAGCAGTACTTC. The chain is built from TRBV7-8 and TRBJ2-7, with TRBD2 matching 10 bases. The CDR3 has 15 amino acids. V lost 6 bases and J lost 1; bases outside the gene matches: 6. CDR1 and CDR2 (germline): SGHVS, FQNEAQ.

This clone has only a few counts. This CDR3 reads CASSLTSGAGELFF. CDR3 sequence (DNA): TGTGCCAGCAGCTTAACGTCAGGCGCCGGGGAGCTGTTTTTT. The rearrangement joins TRBV11-3 to TRBJ2-2, with D hard to call. V lost 2 bases and J lost 6, with 10 bases in between. This CDR3 has 14 amino acids. CDR1 and CDR2 (germline): SGHNT, YENEEA.

The rearrangement joins TRBV7-9 to TRBJ1-1; D is perhaps TRBD1 (6 bases). Deletions cut 0 bases from V and 6 bases from J, with 14 bases between. Germline V gene lookup returns CDR1 SEHNR and CDR2 FQNEAQ (reference sequence). CDR3 length: 15 residues. The CDR3 coding sequence is TGTGCCAGCAGCTTAGCACAGGGATATTCTCCTGAAGCTTTCTTT. Translating gives CASSLAQGYSPEAFF. Drawing the rest from reference TRBV7-9 and TRBJ1-1, the complete variable domain is DTGVSQNPRHKITKRGQNVTFRCDPISEHNRLYWYRQTLGQGPEFLTYFQNEAQLEKSRLLSDRFSAERPKGSFSTLEIQRTEQGDSAMYLCASSLAQGYSPEAFFGQGTRLTVV.

This clone was counted only a few times. V and J are TRBV15 and TRBJ1-4, with TRBD1 identical over 11 bases. V lost 3 bases to trimming and J lost 7 bases; unmatched junction nucleotides: 7. This CDR3 spans 16 amino acids. Germline assignment: CDR1 LNHNV and CDR2 YYDKDF (reference sequence). Written as DNA, the CDR3 is TGTGCCACCAGCAGGACCTCCGGGACAGGGGGTGAAAAACTGTTTTTT. Protein sequence: CATSRTSGTGGEKLFF.

CDR3 sequence reads: CASRGTSGATGELFF. In nucleotides, the CDR3 is TGCGCCAGCAGGGGGACTAGCGGGGCCACCGGGGAGCTGTTTTTT. The genes are TRBV5-1 and TRBJ2-2, with 13 bases matching TRBD2. V shed 5 bases and J 4 bases; nucleotides not matched to a gene: 2. Per germline, CDR1 SGHRS and CDR2 YFSETQ. The CDR3 length is 15 residues. The full variable domain, completed using reference TRBV5-1 and TRBJ2-2, is KAGVTQTPRYLIKTRGQQVTLSCSPISGHRSVSWYQQTPGQGLQFLFEYFSETQRNKGNFPGRFSGRQFSNSRSEMNVSTLELGDSALYLCASRGTSGATGELFFGEGSRLTVL.

The count of this clone is one. The chain recombines TRBV30 with TRBJ2-1; D unclear. V was clipped by 0 bases and J by 4 bases, with 10 bases between them. Per germline, CDR1 GTSNPN and CDR2 SVGIG (reference sequence). The CDR3 is 14 residues long. CDR3 protein: CAWSVADPYNEQFF. The CDR3 DNA sequence: TGTGCCTGGAGTGTGGCAGATCCATACAATGAGCAGTTCTTC.

V and J are TRBV6-6 and TRBJ2-1; D remains ambiguous. From germline, CDR1 is MNHNY and CDR2 SVGAGI (reference sequence). The length of the CDR3 is 14 residues. V lost 6 bases and J 2 bases, leaving 11 bases between the germline ends. The CDR3 nucleotides read TGTGCCAGCAGCCGCCTGAGGACCTACAATGAGCAGTTCTTC. Protein sequence: CASSRLRTYNEQFF.